Here is one TCR beta chain with its context. What it binds is unknown. The junction departs from germline at one end; a sequencing error may be responsible. CDR3 size: 18 residues. Germline loops: CDR1 SGHTA, CDR2 FQGTGA. The data are from a study of post-analysis software for immune sequencing data. Across the whole study: Both relapsing-remitting and secondary progressive multiple sclerosis featured among the disease courses, as did progressive-relapsing multiple sclerosis. Findings of the study overall: Higher frequency in patients than in controls was seen for roughly five TRBV segments, with TRBV5-6, TRBV5-1 and TRBV20-1 among them. Versus controls, multiple sclerosis patients showed significantly lower diversity (normalized Chao1).

Libraries were made from TCR beta cDNA, and they carried unique molecular identifiers. Using its own MiXCR run on the PCR reads, TCRdb lists one record per CDR3 protein. The sample carries about half a million distinct CDR3 sequences, approximately 34% recorded once. The receptor comes from a girl under 18 with multiple sclerosis. The sequenced sample was blood. V gene TRBV7-3 combines with J gene TRBJ2-1; no reliable D call. The DNA for the CDR3 is TGTGCCGGCAGCTTAAGGTCTCCGAGCCTTGGGGCCTACAATGAGCAGTTCTTC. Encoded protein: CAGSLRSPSLGAYNEQFF.